The source of this TCR beta chain is a study of beta chain features in type 1 diabetes. Notes on the study in general: For Type 1 diabetes patients, all four CD4+ subsets carried TCRB CDR3s that were moderately but significantly shorter.

One heparinised blood draw, averaging about 116 mL, came from each donor. The entirety of the isolated RNA underwent reverse transcription, so expressed TCRB transcripts were sequenced. This table comes from immunoSEQ multiplex PCR, and its TCRdb copy is limited to in-frame clones, with some not included. The table lists about 140,000 clones, 10% of them singletons, with under 1.5% in the top ten. V lost 7 bases, J lost 0 bases, and 19 bases lay in between. The CDR3 loop spans 16 amino acids. In germline, CDR1 is MDHEN, CDR2 SYDVKM. Points on this clone: Its antigen is not identified.

Sequenced sample: naive CD4+ T cells from blood. The gene calls are TRBV28 and TRBJ2-7; TRBD1 is a possible D gene (7 bases). This clonotype was sampled from a man between 18 and 29 years old in good health. The CDR3 sequence is CASTQGGAHYSYEQYF. The CDR3 DNA reads as TGTGCCAGCACCCAGGGGGGAGCGCACTACTCCTACGAGCAGTACTTC.